This T cell receptor beta chain emerged from a study of cytomegalovirus exposure and HLA in healthy donors. Vbeta (60) and Jbeta (13) primers were used in the PCR. Here immunoSEQ multiplex PCR was the method, and the copy in TCRdb shows in-frame clones only, minus some. The repertoire holds 80,000 to 130,000 clones, with more than 65% as singletons. There are many counts of this clone. Sequenced sample: PBMCs. The TCR was taken from a woman between 18 and 29 years old in good health and CMV-seropositive.

CDR3 in amino acids: CASSIQGSNEKLFF. The CDR3 DNA sequence: TGTGCCAGCAGTATACAGGGCAGCAATGAAAAACTGTTTTTT. This chain joins TRBV6-6 and TRBJ1-4; maybe TRBD1 (6 bases). CDR3 size: 14 residues. Trimming pared 5 bases from V and 5 bases from J, leaving 12 bases between. Germline V CDR1 and CDR2: MNHNY, SVGAGI (reference sequence).